Listed below are T cell receptor beta chains from one sample, sequenced in a study of vaccination and CD4 T cells after COVID-19. TCRdb analysed the PCR reads with MiXCR anew, one entry per CDR3 protein. The sample holds about 18,000 distinct CDR3 sequences, about 45% seen once. No antigens are known for them. Sequences were derived from CD4+ T cells from blood, cultured in vitro, sampled after SARS-CoV-2 vaccination. These receptors were taken from a human donor who had recovered from COVID-19. Both conserved end residues are part of each CDR3. Each record gives: V gene, J gene, CDR3 length, CDR3 protein.

V: TRBV28
J: TRBJ2-5
length: 12
CDR3: CASSLYTETQYF

V: TRBV28
J: TRBJ1-6
length: 16
CDR3: CASSPRGSPMESPLHF

V: TRBV7-9
J: TRBJ2-2
length: 16
CDR3: CASREKGGVDTGELFF

V: TRBV7-2
J: TRBJ1-1
length: 14
CDR3: CASSPDRAVTEAFF

V: TRBV6-2/TRBV6-3
J: TRBJ2-3
length: 15
CDR3: CASSRLTGLTDTQYF

V: TRBV11-2
J: TRBJ1-1
length: 15
CDR3: CASSPDRQKTSEAFF

V: TRBV6-1
J: TRBJ1-2
length: 16
CDR3: CASSEAWASSNYGYTF

V: TRBV4-1
J: TRBJ1-2
length: 16
CDR3: CASSQETTGTYYGYTF

V: TRBV6-5
J: TRBJ2-7
length: 16
CDR3: CASSFDWGGPGYEQYF

V: TRBV7-2
J: TRBJ1-5
length: 14
CDR3: CASSPAYSNQPQHF

V: TRBV20-1
J: TRBJ2-7
length: 14
CDR3: CSAYKTGASYEQYF

V: TRBV7-2
J: TRBJ1-2
length: 14
CDR3: CASSLVWGGDGYTF

V: TRBV20-1
J: TRBJ2-3
length: 15
CDR3: CSASAKGVGKDTQYF

V: TRBV12-1
J: TRBJ1-5
length: 16
CDR3: CASSFGLRGGNQPQHF

V: TRBV20-1
J: TRBJ1-4
length: 15
CDR3: CSAIPGQGPNEKLFF

V: TRBV7-2
J: TRBJ1-5
length: 15
CDR3: CASSLVGGPNQPQHF

V: TRBV20-1
J: TRBJ1-6
length: 16
CDR3: CSARGDRENVNSPLHF